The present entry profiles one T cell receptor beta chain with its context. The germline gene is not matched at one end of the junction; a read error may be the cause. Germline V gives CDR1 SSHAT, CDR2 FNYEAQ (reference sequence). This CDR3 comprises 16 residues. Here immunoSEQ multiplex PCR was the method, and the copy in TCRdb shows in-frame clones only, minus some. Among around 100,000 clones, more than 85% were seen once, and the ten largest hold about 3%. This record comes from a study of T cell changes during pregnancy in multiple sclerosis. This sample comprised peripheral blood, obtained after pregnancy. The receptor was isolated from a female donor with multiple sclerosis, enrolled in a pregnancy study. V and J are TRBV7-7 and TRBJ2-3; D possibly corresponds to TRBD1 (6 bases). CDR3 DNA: TGTGCTAGCAGCTTAGGGGCAGGGGCGACCACAGATACGCAGTATTTT. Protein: CASSLGAGATTDTQYF.